This note documents a single T cell receptor (beta chain) sequence. The table lists this clone with a count of one. Its antigen target is currently unknown. Base qualities were left out, and no much larger clone turns up one base away. TCRbeta CDR3 regions were amplified from genomic DNA using the immunoSEQ Assay, a bias-controlled multiplex PCR. Turning to the authors' computational methods: Within the assay, amplification of reference gene primers was used to estimate how many nucleated cells each sample contained. To quantify the absolute abundance of each unique TCRbeta CDR3 rearrangement, sequence reads were collapsed and filtered. Productive Simpson clonality was computed per sample as the square root of Simpson's diversity index over productive rearrangements. The table was pulled from immuneACCESS by TCRdb, which kept in-frame rearrangements only. Such tables lose some clones; where checked, under half of the loss comes from unresolved V genes, and the rest has no known cause. D and trimming were read from the DNA, whereas the V and J calls and clone size are those reported in that table. Within this sample are 200,000 to 300,000 clones, with 70% to 85% of them counted one time only. The ten largest clones represent more than 9.5% of the sample.

This specimen comes from a study of blood T cell repertoires in COVID-19 (TCRdb year 2020). For context, the study as a whole: The collaborator samples originated in the United States, Italy and Spain and spanned the acute and convalescent phases of COVID-19. Samples were obtained from the ongoing ImmuneRACE study (first 160 participants) and from about 1,300 subjects provided by 6 global collaborators. A freely available public database, intended as a resource for researchers studying the immune response to SARS-CoV-2, is where the repertoires were released. Nearly every sample came with metadata listing a de-identified subject ID, COVID-19 status, age in years and sex. The dataset comprised deeply sampled blood TCRbeta repertoires from subjects exposed to, actively infected with, or recovered from COVID-19. The material from the prospective study consisted of cDNA or gDNA derived from T cells, B-cell-depleted T cells, or PBMCs. Where available, HLA class I and class II types were obtained from metadata supplied by the sample provider rather than from assay-based typing. The research as a whole found: The quantity of clinical and demographic metadata differed by source and by participant and was supplied without curation.

Whole blood was collected in K2EDTA tubes by collaborating institutions according to the institutions' own protocols. For TCRbeta analysis, collaborators shipped samples as frozen whole blood, isolated PBMCs, or DNA extracted from either of those sample types. Germline trimming amounts to 4 bases on V and 4 bases on J, with 8 as the count of junction bases outside the gene matches. The CDR3 has 15 amino acids, counting the end cysteine and phenylalanine. Only CDR3 DNA is held: 45 bases, read in frame from base 1. The germline V gene (reference sequence) yields LGHDT for CDR1 and YNNKEL for CDR2. This TCR came from a woman of 80 years or more with acute or convalescent COVID-19. Sequences were obtained from peripheral blood. The rearranged segments are TRBV3-1 (or the pseudogene TRBV3-2) and TRBJ2-3, with 7 central nucleotides matching TRBD1. The DNA is TGTGCCAGCAGCCTCCAGTCAGGGGGTGCAGATACGCAGTATTTT. Translated, it gives CASSLQSGGADTQYF.